Listed below are T cell receptor beta chains from one sample, sequenced in a study of low-dose radiotherapy and immunotherapy resistance in tumors. TCRdb re-analysed the reads in MiXCR, keeping a single row per CDR3 protein. The sample contains 85,000 to 95,000 distinct CDR3 sequences, about 20% of which appear only once. Here the sequenced sample was PBMCs, taken after low-dose radiotherapy plus immunotherapy. All receptors come from a female donor with ovarian cancer. Each CDR3 is given with its conserved first and last residue. A D gene is named only where the DNA matches it firmly. Expanded clones get a size class; other rows say once, few or many, or leave the size out.

>NA|TRBJ1-1|TRBV6-5|NA
TGTGCCAGCAGTGGAAGGAACACTGAAGCTTTCTTT
CASSGRNTEAFF
>many|TRBJ2-7|TRBV5-1|TRBD2
TGCGCCAGCAGCTTGCGGGGGGGGACGTCCTACGAGCAGTACTTC
CASSLRGGTSYEQYF
>many|TRBJ2-5|TRBV4-2|NA
TGTGCCAGCAGTCCAGCGGCCGTCGGGCGGCCTCTCCAAGAGACCCAGTACTTC
CASSPAAVGRPLQETQYF
>many|TRBJ1-3|TRBV6-6|NA
TGTGCCAGCAGTCCCGGGACTATCTCTGGAAACACCATATATTTT
CASSPGTISGNTIYF
>many|TRBJ2-1|TRBV24-1|TRBD2
TGTGCCACCTCAGGGGCTAGCGGGTACAATGAGCAGTTCTTC
CATSGASGYNEQFF
>many|TRBJ2-2|TRBV24-1|NA
TGTGCCACCAGGGAGGCCGGGGAGCTGTTTTTT
CATREAGELFF
>many|TRBJ2-1|TRBV6-5|NA
TGTGCCAGCAGCCCCTCTTTTCCCAGCGTCCCGAATAATGAGCAGTTCTTC
CASSPSFPSVPNNEQFF
>many|TRBJ2-2|TRBV9|NA
TGTGCCAGCAGCGTAGGTAGCCCGAACACCGGGGAGCTGTTTTTT
CASSVGSPNTGELFF
>once|TRBJ2-1|TRBV11-3|TRBD2
TGTGCCAGCAGCTTAGCCGGGACTAGCGCAACCTACAATGAGCAGTTCTTC
CASSLAGTSATYNEQFF
>many|TRBJ2-1|TRBV7-9|TRBD2
TGTGCCAGCAGCCCCTCCATTTCTAGCGGGATCTTCAATGAGCAGTTCTTC
CASSPSISSGIFNEQFF
>many|TRBJ1-2|TRBV12-3/TRBV12-4|NA
TGTGCCAGCGGCGAGTATGGGTTGAGCTACACCTTC
CASGEYGLSYTF
>few|TRBJ1-1|TRBV18|NA
TGTGCCAGCTCATCCACACGGGGCGGGAACACTGAAGCTTTCTTT
CASSSTRGGNTEAFF
>many|TRBJ2-5|TRBV20-1|TRBD2
TGCAGTGCTTTCCTAGCGGGAGGGCGCCAAGAGACCCAGTACTTC
CSAFLAGGRQETQYF
>NA|TRBJ2-1|TRBV5-1|TRBD2
TGCGCCAGCAGCTTGGAGGGGACTAGCGGGGCCAATGAGCAGTTCTTC
CASSLEGTSGANEQFF
>few|TRBJ1-3|TRBV30|NA
TGTGCCTGGGAAATTGAGGGCGCTGGAAACACCATATATTTT
CAWEIEGAGNTIYF
>few|TRBJ2-1|TRBV3-1|NA
TGTGCCAGCAGCCAAGGACGTGGCGGGTACTACAATGAGCAGTTCTTC
CASSQGRGGYYNEQFF
>many|TRBJ1-2|TRBV7-2|NA
TGTGCCAGCAGCTTAGGTGCAGGCGTCGACTATGGCTACACCTTC
CASSLGAGVDYGYTF
>many|TRBJ2-3|TRBV5-1|NA
TGCGCCAGCAGCTCAACTGGGCCTCGCACAGATACGCAGTATTTT
CASSSTGPRTDTQYF
>NA|TRBJ1-3|TRBV9|TRBD1
TGTGCCAGCAGCGAACAGGGGAGAGGTACTGGAAACACCATATATTTT
CASSEQGRGTGNTIYF
>many|TRBJ1-1|TRBV30|NA
TGTGCCTGGAGTGTGGGGCGGCGGACTTTCTTT
CAWSVGRRTFF
>many|TRBJ1-5|TRBV24-1|NA
TGTGCCACCAGTGAAACAAGCAATCAGCCCCAGCATTTT
CATSETSNQPQHF
>NA|TRBJ1-1|TRBV28|NA
TGTGCCAGCACCCTCCCTCCGGGAGTTGAAGCTTTCTTT
CASTLPPGVEAFF
>many|TRBJ2-3|TRBV5-1|NA
TGCGCCAGCAGCCCCGGACGCAAAGAGGAGACAGATACGCAGTATTTT
CASSPGRKEETDTQYF
>many|TRBJ2-3|TRBV12-3/TRBV12-4|NA
TGTGCCAGCAGCTCGGCAGATACGCAGTATTTT
CASSSADTQYF
>many|TRBJ2-2|TRBV5-1|TRBD1
TGCGCCAGCAGCTGGACAGGACAGACGAACACCGGGGAGCTGTTTTTT
CASSWTGQTNTGELFF
>many|TRBJ2-5|TRBV2|NA
TGTGCCAGCACCACCCTTTCCACAGGCCGGGAGACCCAGTACTTC
CASTTLSTGRETQYF
>many|TRBJ1-2|TRBV29-1|NA
TGCAGCGTTGAAGGGGCCAGGACGAACTATGGCTACACCTTC
CSVEGARTNYGYTF
>many|TRBJ2-1|TRBV30|NA
TGTGCCTGGAGTGGTAGGTTACGCGGGGACAATGAGCAGTTCTTC
CAWSGRLRGDNEQFF
>NA|TRBJ2-3|TRBV20-1|NA
TGCAGTGCTAGCACAGGGCACACAGATACGCAGTATTTT
CSASTGHTDTQYF
>NA|TRBJ2-2|TRBV27|NA
TGTGCCAGCAGTCATGGGGCGCGGACCGGGGAGCTGTTTTTT
CASSHGARTGELFF
>NA|TRBJ1-1|TRBV5-1|TRBD1
TGCGCCAGCAGCTCCGACAGGGGGGAAACTGAAGCTTTCTTT
CASSSDRGETEAFF
>many|TRBJ2-1|TRBV4-2|TRBD2
TGTGCCAGCAGCCCGAGGACTAGCGGGAGTTACAATGAGCAGTTCTTC
CASSPRTSGSYNEQFF
>many|TRBJ1-6|TRBV30|TRBD1
TGTGCCTGGAGCCAGACAGGGGATTCACCCCTCCACTTT
CAWSQTGDSPLHF
>NA|TRBJ1-3|TRBV6-2/TRBV6-3|TRBD1
TGTGCCAGCAGCAGCGGGACAGAGAGTCGAAACACCATATATTTT
CASSSGTESRNTIYF
>many|TRBJ2-3|TRBV20-1|TRBD2
TGCAGTGCTACTCCGGGGCGGGGGGACACAGATACGCAGTATTTT
CSATPGRGDTDTQYF
>NA|TRBJ2-3|TRBV5-1|NA
TGCGCCAGCAACCCAGGTGGAAAAGAAAATACGCAGTATTTT
CASNPGGKENTQYF
>many|TRBJ2-7|TRBV12-3/TRBV12-4|NA
TGTGCCAGCAGTTTACTTGGGGGTCTGGGCGAGCAGTACTTC
CASSLLGGLGEQYF
>few|TRBJ1-1|TRBV20-1|TRBD1
TGCAGTGCGTTTCAGGGGGCGCGGGGTGGCACTGAAGCTTTCTTT
CSAFQGARGGTEAFF
>many|TRBJ2-1|TRBV5-1|TRBD1
TGCGCCAGCAGCTTAGGGGGGGGACAGGGTAGAAATGAGCAGTTCTTC
CASSLGGGQGRNEQFF
>NA|TRBJ1-6|TRBV20-1|TRBD1
TGCAGTGCTAGAATACAGGGGACCAATTCACCCCTCCACTTT
CSARIQGTNSPLHF
>many|TRBJ1-2|TRBV5-1|NA
TGCGCCAGCAGCTTGCCGGGGGCGGGTTATGGCTACACCTTC
CASSLPGAGYGYTF
>many|TRBJ2-5|TRBV5-5|NA
TGTGCCAGCAGCTTGGATGGGGGCGGAGAGACCCAGTACTTC
CASSLDGGGETQYF
>many|TRBJ1-5|TRBV11-2|NA
TGTGCCAGCAGCTTAGATGGAAAGCAGAATCAGCCCCAGCATTTT
CASSLDGKQNQPQHF
>many|TRBJ2-1|TRBV7-2|TRBD1
TGTGCCAGCAGCTTAGGAAACAGGGGAAATGAGCAGTTCTTC
CASSLGNRGNEQFF
>many|TRBJ2-7|TRBV19|TRBD1
TGTGCCAGTAGTATTACAGGGGCTGGGGGCGAGCAGTACTTC
CASSITGAGGEQYF
>many|TRBJ2-1|TRBV5-1|TRBD2
TGCGCCAGCAGCCCGCCCGGACTAGCGGGGGGAAGTGAGCAGTTCTTC
CASSPPGLAGGSEQFF
>NA|TRBJ2-5|TRBV5-1|NA
TGCGCCAGCAGCTTGGGGTATAGCTTCGGGGGGCCCCAAGAGACCCAGTACTTC
CASSLGYSFGGPQETQYF
>many|TRBJ2-7|TRBV19|NA
TGTGCCTCTGGGGGGGCAGCCTACGAGCAGTACTTC
CASGGAAYEQYF
>NA|TRBJ1-1|TRBV6-2/TRBV6-3|NA
TGTGCCAGCAGTTATTTGTCGAGCACTGAAGCTTTCTTT
CASSYLSSTEAFF
>many|TRBJ2-7|TRBV5-1|TRBD1
TGCGCCAGCAGCTTGGACAGGGGTTATGGGGACGAGCAGTACTTC
CASSLDRGYGDEQYF
>many|TRBJ2-7|TRBV7-2|NA
TGTGCCAGCAGCTTATCGGCGGGGCGGATGAGAGAGCAGTACTTC
CASSLSAGRMREQYF
>many|TRBJ2-1|TRBV7-3|TRBD2
TGTGCCAGCACCCCACCGGGACTAGCCATTTCTTTGAACAATGAGCAGTTCTTC
CASTPPGLAISLNNEQFF
>NA|TRBJ2-3|TRBV7-3|TRBD1
TGTGCCAGCAGCCCCTCGGGACAGGGTGCCGATACGCAGTATTTT
CASSPSGQGADTQYF
>few|TRBJ1-1|TRBV19|NA
TGTGCCAGTACGGACGGAACAGTGAACACTGAAGCTTTCTTT
CASTDGTVNTEAFF
>many|TRBJ1-5|TRBV4-1|NA
TGCGCCAGCAGCCAAGAACCGGAACAGCCCCAGCATTTT
CASSQEPEQPQHF
>many|TRBJ1-2|TRBV20-1|NA
TGCAGTGCTCTCGACCCAAACTATGGCTACACCTTC
CSALDPNYGYTF
>many|TRBJ1-1|TRBV11-3|NA
TGTGCCAGCAGCACAGGGAGGCGGTCGACTGAAGCTTTCTTT
CASSTGRRSTEAFF